This TCR beta chain was profiled in a study of CD8 T cells in ankylosing spondylitis. Study-level findings and limits: Seemingly distinctive of ankylosing spondylitis blood was a TCR beta motif formed by eight highly homologous variants. Disease-linked clones were CD8+ and relatively rare in peripheral blood.

Worth noting for this clonotype: Its antigen is unidentified.

One entry per CDR3 protein results from TCRdb running MiXCR on the 5' RACE reads. This table holds 450,000 or so distinct CDR3 sequences, roughly 25% found once. Trimming shortened V by 6 bases and J by 5 bases, and 13 bases separated the two germline ends. The CDR3 covers 14 residues. The germline gives CDR1 KGHDR, CDR2 SFDVKD. The clonotype originates from a male donor with ankylosing spondylitis. The chain links TRBV24-1 to TRBJ1-5; no firm D call. The sequencing input was blood, either unsorted or a sorted T cell fraction (not recorded which). The chain's CDR3 is CATSSRIADQPQHF. The CDR3 region has the DNA TGTGCCACCAGTTCTCGGATAGCTGATCAGCCCCAGCATTTT.